Presented here are 10 T cell receptor beta chains from one specimen sequenced in a study of blood T cells in healthy people across ages. The second PCR ran roughly 6 to 11 cycles with a sample-barcoded 5' primer and J-beta primers. TCRdb re-analysed the 5' RACE reads in MiXCR, keeping a single row per CDR3 protein. The repertoire has 1.6 million or so distinct CDR3 sequences, approximately 32% of them found once; the top ten carry around 11%. Sequenced input: blood. The origin of the receptors is a woman in her thirties in good health.

This clonotype was counted only a few times. The chain recombines TRBV20-1 with TRBJ2-7, with a tentative D call TRBD2 (6 bases). V shed 0 bases and J shed 3 bases, with 15 bases lying between them. Germline CDR1 is DFQATT and CDR2 is SNEGSKA (reference sequence). The CDR3 contains 15 residues. CDR3 sequence: CSARDGGAARYEQYF. For the CDR3, the DNA is TGCAGTGCTAGAGATGGCGGGGCGGCCCGCTACGAGCAGTACTTC.

This clonotype was picked up a small number of times. The rearrangement joins TRBV7-3 to TRBJ2-7; no firm D call. The J call may be faulty, since TRBJ2-5 better matches the DNA end. CDR1 and CDR2 from the germline V gene are SGHTA and FQGTGA. The CDR3 runs to 13 residues. CDR3 nucleotides: TGTGCCAGCAGCTACAAGGGTGGTCAGACCCAGTACTTC. Its protein product is CASSYKGGQTQYF.

In this sample, this clonotype turned up many times. The chain carries TRBV4-1 and TRBJ1-2; D remains ambiguous. The CDR3 has 13 amino acids. Germline V gives CDR1 MGHRA, CDR2 YSYEKL. V lost 1 base to trimming and J lost 4 bases, with 7 bases between them. CDR3 sequence reads: CASSQVSFYGYTF. The CDR3 nucleotides read TGCGCCAGCAGCCAAGTTTCCTTCTATGGCTACACCTTC.

This clonotype was counted between two and nine times. The rearrangement joins TRBV10-3 to TRBJ2-1, with a weak D call TRBD2 (6 bases). From germline, CDR1 is ENHRY and CDR2 SYGVKD. This CDR3 has 16 residues. Trimming took 0 bases from V and 4 from J, leaving 13 bases between them. The CDR3 protein is CAISESGGGLYNEQFF. The CDR3 region has the DNA TGTGCCATCAGTGAGTCCGGGGGTGGACTTTACAATGAGCAGTTCTTC.

This sequence joins TRBV5-1 and TRBJ1-2; TRBD1 agrees at 7 bases. The ends lost 0 bases at V and 13 bases at J; junction bases unmatched: 12. The CDR3 is made up of 14 amino acids. Per the germline V gene, CDR1 is SGHRS and CDR2 is YFSETQ. Written as DNA, the CDR3 is TGCGCCAGCAGCTTGGGGACAGGCCAGGCTCGTGGCACCTTC. As protein: CASSLGTGQARGTF.

This clonotype has only a few counts. This chain joins TRBV7-9 and TRBJ1-2, with no clear D. Germline V gene sequence: CDR1 SEHNR, CDR2 FQNEAQ (reference sequence). This CDR3 has 12 residues. With 3 bases removed from V and 6 bases from J, the gap between germline ends came to 8 bases. CDR3 DNA sequence: TGTGCCAGCAGCTTTCAGACGAATGGCTACACCTTC. Its protein product is CASSFQTNGYTF.

The genes are TRBV20-1 and TRBJ2-5, with a possible D match to TRBD1 (7 bases). V lost 4 bases and J lost 10, with 13 bases in between. This CDR3 is 11 amino acids long. CDR1 DFQATT and CDR2 SNEGSKA come from the germline V gene (reference sequence). The CDR3 nucleotides are TGCAGTGCTATGGTCAGGGGGGACCAGTACTTC. It yields the protein CSAMVRGDQYF.

J is TRBJ1-1 and V is TRBV29-1; D possibly corresponds to TRBD1 (5 bases). CDR3 length: 13 amino acids. V was clipped by 4 bases and J by 3 bases, with 12 bases between them. Germline CDR1 is SQVTM and CDR2 is ANQGSEA. The CDR3 sequence is CSVGGESDTEAFF. In DNA, the CDR3 is TGCAGCGTTGGAGGGGAGTCGGACACTGAAGCTTTCTTT.

The gene calls are TRBV27 and TRBJ2-1; perhaps D is TRBD1 or TRBD2 (5 bases each). CDR1 is MNHEY and CDR2 is SMNVEV in the germline V gene (reference sequence). The CDR3 is 16 residues long. The ends were cut back, 1 base at V and 7 bases at J, with 17 bases in the middle. CDR3 amino acids: CASSLYGDASGNEQFF. The CDR3 region has the DNA TGTGCCAGCAGTTTATACGGGGACGCCTCTGGGAATGAGCAGTTCTTC.

The chain recombines TRBV28 with TRBJ1-2; TRBD1 matches 12 bases. The CDR3 consists of 19 residues. V shed 4 bases, J shed 3 bases, and the junction held 15 bases outside the gene matches. The V gene's germline CDR1 is MDHEN and CDR2 SYDVKM. The CDR3 here is CASSSLGRDRGPGDYGYTF. The DNA of the CDR3 is TGTGCCAGCAGTTCCCTGGGAAGGGACAGGGGGCCAGGGGACTATGGCTACACCTTC.